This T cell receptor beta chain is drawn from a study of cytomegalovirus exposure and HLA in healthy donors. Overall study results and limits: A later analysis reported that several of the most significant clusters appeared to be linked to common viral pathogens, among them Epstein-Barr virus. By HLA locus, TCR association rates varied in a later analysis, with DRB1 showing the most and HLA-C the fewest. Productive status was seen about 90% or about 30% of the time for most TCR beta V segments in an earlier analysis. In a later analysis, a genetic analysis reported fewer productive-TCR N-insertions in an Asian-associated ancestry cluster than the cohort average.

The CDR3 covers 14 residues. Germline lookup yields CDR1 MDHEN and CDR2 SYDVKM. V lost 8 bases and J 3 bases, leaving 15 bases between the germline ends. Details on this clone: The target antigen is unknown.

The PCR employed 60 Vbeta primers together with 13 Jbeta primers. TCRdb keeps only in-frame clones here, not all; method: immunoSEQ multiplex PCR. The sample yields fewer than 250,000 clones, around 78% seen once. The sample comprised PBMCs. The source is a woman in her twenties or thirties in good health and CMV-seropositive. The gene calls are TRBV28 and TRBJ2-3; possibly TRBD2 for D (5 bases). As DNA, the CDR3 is TGTGCCAGCTCCGGGCGGGTAGGGACAGATACGCAGTATTTT. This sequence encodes CASSGRVGTDTQYF.